Below are 29 T cell receptor beta chains sequenced from a single sample in a study of shared clonotypes between healthy human individuals. Assay used: immunoSEQ multiplex PCR; TCRdb lists only in-frame clones, some missing. Among fewer than 2.5 million clones listed, roughly 93% were seen once. Sequencing was performed on naive CD4+ T cells from PBMCs. Subset here: CD45RA+ positively selected. These receptors were taken from a man in his late teens or twenties in good health. Some clones in this sample may be carry-over from other donors' samples.

The chain is built from TRBV7-2 and TRBJ2-5; the match to TRBD1 covers 9 bases. Germline CDR1 reads SGHTA; CDR2 reads FQGNSA. The V and J ends lost 2 bases and 5 bases, in that order; junction bases with no gene match: 15. The CDR3 is 18 residues long. CDR3 amino acids: CASSLLDVAGTGLETQYF. The CDR3 region has the DNA TGTGCCAGCAGCTTACTAGATGTTGCGGGGACAGGGTTGGAGACCCAGTACTTC.

The rearrangement uses TRBV30 and TRBJ1-4; TRBD1 agrees at 7 bases. CDR1 is GTSNPN, CDR2 SVGIG, per germline (reference sequence). Trimming at V came to 2 bases and at J to 8 bases, leaving 5 bases not matched to a gene. This CDR3 region has 13 residues. CDR3: CAWSRQGGEKLFF. In DNA, the CDR3 is TGTGCCTGGAGTCGACAGGGAGGAGAAAAACTGTTTTTT.

The V and J genes are TRBV5-1 and TRBJ2-7, with 9 bases matching TRBD1. This CDR3 contains 15 residues. In germline, CDR1 is SGHRS, CDR2 YFSETQ. After removal of 0 bases from V and 4 bases from J, the junction contained 5 bases not matched to a gene. Written as DNA, the CDR3 is TGCGCCAGCAGCTTGGGGGGACAGGGTATGTACGAGCAGTACTTC. Its translation: CASSLGGQGMYEQYF.

This chain links TRBV5-3 with TRBJ2-1; 11 bases align to TRBD2. Being an ORF, TRBV5-3 has a function that is uncertain. This CDR3 is built from 17 residues. J was trimmed by 0 bases and V by 4 bases; bases with no gene match: 6. Here the CDR3 reads CARSPGLAELSYNEQFF. For the CDR3, the DNA is TGTGCCAGAAGCCCGGGACTAGCGGAGCTCTCCTACAATGAGCAGTTCTTC.

The chain employs TRBV27 and TRBJ2-7, with D uncertain. The V and J ends lost 4 bases and 0 bases respectively, with 4 bases between them. The CDR3 totals 12 residues. CDR1 is MNHEY and CDR2 is SMNVEV in the germline V gene (reference sequence). CDR3 in amino acids: CASSSTSYEQYF. As DNA, the CDR3 is TGTGCCAGCAGTTCCACCTCCTACGAGCAGTACTTC.

The chain has TRBV28 and TRBJ2-3; the D gene is possibly TRBD2 (5 bases). The CDR3 runs to 12 residues. V lost 6 bases, J lost 3 bases, and 7 bases lay in between. CDR1 is MDHEN, CDR2 SYDVKM, per germline. The DNA of the CDR3 is TGTGCCAGCAGGAGGGATACAGATACGCAGTATTTT. Its translation: CASRRDTDTQYF.

A word on this clone: This sample includes further DNA sequences coding for the same CDR3. The V gene is TRBV30, the J gene TRBJ2-2; 8 nucleotides agree with TRBD1. Germline V gives CDR1 GTSNPN, CDR2 SVGIG (reference sequence). Germline trimming cut 1 base from V and 2 bases from J; bases unmatched to any gene: 3. CDR3 size: 15 residues. CDR3 sequence: CAWSEGQANTGELFF. The CDR3 nucleotides are TGTGCCTGGAGTGAGGGACAGGCAAACACCGGGGAGCTGTTTTTT.

This chain links TRBV6-1 with TRBJ2-7; TRBD2 matches at 12 bases. CDR3 length: 15 amino acids. Germline V lookup: CDR1 MNHNS, CDR2 SASEGT. With 5 bases clipped from V and 4 bases from J, the junction kept 6 bases outside the gene matches. CDR3: CASSTWTSGTYEQYF. The CDR3 DNA is TGTGCCAGCAGTACCTGGACTAGCGGGACATACGAGCAGTACTTC.

The chain couples TRBV18 to TRBJ2-1, with 11 bases fitting TRBD2. This CDR3 has 17 amino acids. Trimming took 0 bases from V and 6 from J; bases not matched to a gene: 7. Germline V CDR1 and CDR2: KGHSH, LQKENI. The CDR3 reads CASSPPSSGLAGNEQFF. The CDR3 nucleotides read TGTGCCAGCTCACCACCGAGTTCAGGACTAGCGGGCAATGAGCAGTTCTTC.

The rearrangement uses TRBV10-1 and TRBJ2-7; 8 nucleotides match TRBD1. Trimming removed 2 bases from V and 1 base from J; junction bases left unmatched: 4. Germline V lookup: CDR1 WNHNN, CDR2 SYGVQD (reference sequence). The CDR3 has 15 amino acids. CDR3 sequence (DNA): TGCGCCAGCAGTGAGCAACAGGGGGGTTCCTACGAGCAGTACTTC. As protein: CASSEQQGGSYEQYF.

This chain links TRBV29-1 with TRBJ1-2, with 7 bases fitting TRBD1. V was pared by 7 bases and J by 8 bases, with 16 bases of the junction left unmatched. Germline CDR1 is SQVTM and CDR2 is ANQGSEA. The CDR3 runs 14 residues. The CDR3 reads CSASQGGAMRGYTF. In DNA form, the CDR3 reads TGCAGCGCTAGCCAGGGGGGGGCTATGAGGGGCTACACCTTC. Drawing the rest from reference TRBV29-1 and TRBJ1-2, the complete variable domain is SAVISQKPSRDICQRGTSLTIQCQVDSQVTMMFWYRQQPGQSLTLIATANQGSEATYESGFVIDKFPISRPNLTFSTLTVSNMSPEDSSIYLCSASQGGAMRGYTFGSGTRLTVV.

The chain links TRBV15 to TRBJ2-3; a weak D match, TRBD1 (6 bases). Germline V gene lookup returns CDR1 LNHNV and CDR2 YYDKDF (reference sequence). The V and J ends lost 0 bases and 0 bases respectively, with 19 bases between them. The CDR3 is 19 residues long. DNA of the CDR3: TGTGCCACCAGCAGAGATCAAGGGACAACCCTTTTTAGCACAGATACGCAGTATTTT. It yields the protein CATSRDQGTTLFSTDTQYF.

V is TRBV7-3 and J is TRBJ2-7, with D unresolved. This CDR3 has 13 residues. V was trimmed by 0 bases and J by 4 bases, leaving 7 bases between them. Per germline, CDR1 SGHTA and CDR2 FQGTGA. The CDR3 DNA sequence: TGTGCCAGCAGCTTAACCCCTCGATACGAGCAGTACTTC. Translating gives CASSLTPRYEQYF.

This rearrangement joins TRBV19 to TRBJ2-3; possibly TRBD1 or TRBD2 for D (5 bases each). This CDR3 is 14 amino acids long. CDR1 and CDR2 (germline): LNHDA, SQIVND (reference sequence). Trimming removed 10 bases at V and 8 bases at J, with 22 bases between. The DNA of the CDR3 is TGTGCCACCCGGCCGCCCTGGATCGGGGCTACGCAGTATTTT. It yields the protein CATRPPWIGATQYF.

The chain is built from TRBV15 and TRBJ2-5, with 11 bases matching TRBD2. The germline V gene encodes CDR1 LNHNV and CDR2 YYDKDF (reference sequence). This CDR3 is built from 15 residues. The trim removed 2 bases at V and 11 bases at J, leaving 10 bases unmatched. The CDR3 region is CATSRPGLAVGEQYF. The CDR3 nucleotides read TGTGCCACCAGCAGACCGGGACTAGCGGTCGGAGAGCAGTACTTC.

A word on this clone: Other DNA sequences in the same sample also yield this CDR3. As DNA, the CDR3 is TGCGCCAGCAGCTTGGCGTCGGGAGAAGAGACCCAGTACTTC. Translation: CASSLASGEETQYF. The gene calls are TRBV5-1 and TRBJ2-5; D perhaps matches TRBD2 (6 bases). CDR3 length: 14 residues. CDR1 SGHRS and CDR2 YFSETQ come from the germline V gene. V lost 0 bases and J lost 3, with 9 bases in between.

V and J are TRBV28 and TRBJ1-4; 10 nucleotides agree with TRBD1. The CDR3 has 15 residues. The V and J ends lost 0 bases and 7 bases, in that order; junction bases with no gene match: 2. Per the germline V gene, CDR1 is MDHEN and CDR2 is SYDVKM. Here the CDR3 DNA reads TGTGCCAGCAGTTTATGGGACAGGGGGGCTGAAAAACTGTTTTTT. This translates into CASSLWDRGAEKLFF.

The chain has TRBV5-1 and TRBJ2-2; 12 nucleotides match TRBD2. CDR1 and CDR2 from the germline V gene are SGHRS and YFSETQ. The CDR3 length is 18 residues. Trimming at V came to 0 bases and at J to 0 bases, leaving 3 bases not matched to a gene. The CDR3 reads CASSLVPSGRANTGELFF. The CDR3 nucleotides are TGCGCCAGCAGCTTGGTTCCTAGCGGGAGGGCGAACACCGGGGAGCTGTTTTTT. Variable domain in full (rest from reference TRBV5-1 and TRBJ2-2): KAGVTQTPRYLIKTRGQQVTLSCSPISGHRSVSWYQQTPGQGLQFLFEYFSETQRNKGNFPGRFSGRQFSNSRSEMNVSTLELGDSALYLCASSLVPSGRANTGELFFGEGSRLTVL.

This clone was recorded only once. The J gene is TRBJ2-7, the V gene TRBV7-9, with D possibly TRBD2 on 7 matching bases. V was cut by 5 bases and J by 4 bases, with 15 bases left in between. Germline loops: CDR1 SEHNR, CDR2 FQNEAQ (reference sequence). This CDR3 has 14 amino acids. CDR3 sequence reads: CASSAGGGAYEQYF. The DNA of the CDR3 is TGTGCCAGCAGCGCCGGAGGGGGGGCGTACGAGCAGTACTTC.

In regard to this clone: Other DNA sequences of this sample code for an identical CDR3. This chain uses TRBV28 with TRBJ1-2; 11 nucleotides match TRBD1. The trim removed 6 bases at V and 3 bases at J, leaving 3 bases unmatched. Germline assignment: CDR1 MDHEN and CDR2 SYDVKM. The CDR3 extends over 14 amino acids. The CDR3: CASSLGQGDYGYTF. CDR3 in DNA: TGTGCCAGCAGCTTGGGACAGGGGGACTATGGCTACACCTTC.

This clone was observed once. Other DNA sequences in this specimen translate into the identical CDR3. This chain joins TRBV7-2 and TRBJ1-4; possible D gene TRBD1, 6 bases. Germline V lookup: CDR1 SGHTA, CDR2 FQGNSA. The CDR3 runs to 14 residues. Trimming left V 3 bases short and J 1 base short, with 6 bases between. The CDR3 is CASSFRGTNEKLFF. The CDR3 region has the DNA TGTGCCAGCAGCTTCAGGGGAACTAATGAAAAACTGTTTTTT.

The chain carries TRBV5-1 and TRBJ2-2, with a possible D match to TRBD2 (6 bases). V lost 1 base and J 6 bases, leaving 16 bases between the germline ends. Per the germline V gene, CDR1 is SGHRS and CDR2 is YFSETQ. This CDR3 is built from 16 residues. As DNA, the CDR3 is TGCGCCAGCAGCTTGACAGCACGGGGGTTGGCCGGGGAGCTGTTTTTT. This gives the protein CASSLTARGLAGELFF.

V gene TRBV27 combines with J gene TRBJ1-2, with D possibly matching TRBD1 (6 bases). CDR3 length equals 15 residues. Germline-derived CDR1 and CDR2 are MNHEY and SMNVEV (reference sequence). V gave up 5 bases and J gave up 0 bases, with 13 bases separating them. The CDR3, as DNA: TGTGCCAGCAGTACCACGGACAGCACTAACTATGGCTACACCTTC. This codes for CASSTTDSTNYGYTF.

As for this clone: Other DNA sequences in this sample translate to the same CDR3. The chain employs TRBV15 and TRBJ2-1; no reliable D call. The CDR3 is made up of 13 amino acids. Germline loops: CDR1 LNHNV, CDR2 YYDKDF (reference sequence). V shed 0 bases and J shed 6 bases, with 6 bases lying between them. CDR3 coding DNA: TGTGCCACCAGCAGAGATATAGTCAATGAGCAGTTCTTC. It encodes CATSRDIVNEQFF.

The chain carries TRBV5-1 and TRBJ2-3, with 15 bases aligning to TRBD2. The length of the CDR3 is 18 residues. The germline CDR1 and CDR2 sequences are SGHRS and YFSETQ. V lost 4 bases, J lost 4 bases, and 10 bases stayed unmatched. The CDR3 loop reads CASSLTGTSGRTADTQYF. The DNA of the CDR3 is TGCGCCAGCAGCCTAACCGGGACTAGCGGGAGGACCGCAGATACGCAGTATTTT. Based on the CDR3 plus reference TRBV5-1 and TRBJ2-3, the full variable domain is KAGVTQTPRYLIKTRGQQVTLSCSPISGHRSVSWYQQTPGQGLQFLFEYFSETQRNKGNFPGRFSGRQFSNSRSEMNVSTLELGDSALYLCASSLTGTSGRTADTQYFGPGTRLTVL.

This clone was seen a handful of times. Here the CDR3 DNA reads TGTGCCAGCAGTCAGACAGGGGGGGTGAGTCAGCCCCAGCATTTT. Amino acids: CASSQTGGVSQPQHF. The chain employs TRBV6-5 and TRBJ1-5, with TRBD1 identical over 9 bases. The CDR3 has 15 residues. J gave up 6 bases and V 5 bases, and 8 bases lay outside the gene matches. Per the germline V gene, CDR1 is MNHEY and CDR2 is SVGAGI.

The chain is built from TRBV19 and TRBJ2-7; D perhaps matches TRBD2 (5 bases). The germline CDR1 and CDR2 sequences are LNHDA and SQIVND (reference sequence). The CDR3 runs to 14 residues. V lost 6 bases and J 2 bases, leaving 14 bases between the germline ends. CDR3 amino acids: CASSSGIGPYEQYF. CDR3 DNA: TGTGCCAGTAGCTCCGGGATAGGCCCCTACGAGCAGTACTTC.

V gene TRBV15 combines with J gene TRBJ2-5; 10 positions match TRBD1. Trimming removed 0 bases from V and 6 bases from J; junction bases left unmatched: 7. CDR1 is LNHNV, CDR2 YYDKDF, per germline (reference sequence). The CDR3 is 16 residues long. CDR3 DNA sequence: TGTGCCACCAGCAGAGATCCGACAGGGGGCGGGAAGACCCAGTACTTC. Translated, it gives CATSRDPTGGGKTQYF. Looking up the rest from reference TRBV15 and TRBJ2-5 gives the full variable domain: DAMVIQNPRYQVTQFGKPVTLSCSQTLNHNVMYWYQQKSSQAPKLLFHYYDKDFNNEADTPDNFQSRRPNTSFCFLDIRSPGLGDTAMYLCATSRDPTGGGKTQYFGPGTRLLVL.

The chain uses TRBV30 and TRBJ2-3; 9 bases are a match to TRBD2. V shed 6 bases and J 4 bases; nucleotides not matched to a gene: 11. The germline CDR1 and CDR2 sequences are GTSNPN and SVGIG (reference sequence). This CDR3 is 15 amino acids long. The CDR3 sequence: CACTPLAGWSDTQYF. Written as DNA, the CDR3 is TGTGCCTGCACCCCTCTAGCGGGATGGTCAGATACGCAGTATTTT.